This is a list of T cell receptor beta chains from one sample in a study of control samples from healthy donors and cancer patients. Clones were sequenced by immunoSEQ multiplex PCR, and TCRdb holds only the in-frame ones, with some missing. The sample holds 40,000 to 45,000 clones, around 75% seen once. The sample comprised formalin-fixed, paraffin-embedded tissue. Every receptor here comes from a male donor with melanoma. Each CDR3 is given with its conserved first and last residue. The D gene is left open where the match is weak. Clone size is given for some rows only: seen once, a few or many times, or a class if the clone is expanded.

V	size	length	J	D	DNA	CDR3
TRBV7-9	NA	13	TRBJ2-1	NA	TGTGCCAGCAGCAAAGAGGTGGATACTGAGCAGTTCTTC	CASSKEVDTEQFF
TRBV10-2	NA	14	TRBJ2-5	TRBD2	TGCGCCAGCAGTGCCGGGACTAGCGTTGAGACCCAGTACTTC	CASSAGTSVETQYF
TRBV19	NA	14	TRBJ2-7	NA	TGTGCCAGTAGTATAAGAAATCGTTTCTACGAGCAGTACTTC	CASSIRNRFYEQYF
TRBV12-3/TRBV12-4	NA	13	TRBJ2-1	NA	TGTGCCAGCAGTTTAGCTAGCCACAATGAGCAGTTCTTC	CASSLASHNEQFF
TRBV6-1	few	16	TRBJ1-2	NA	TGTGCCAGCAGTGAAGCGGTAGGGGAGGGTGGCTATGGCTACACCTTC	CASSEAVGEGGYGYTF
TRBV13	NA	19	TRBJ2-1	TRBD2	TGTGCCAGCAGCCCCGGGGGACTAGATACCTGGGGAGGCTACAATGAGCAGTTCTTC	CASSPGGLDTWGGYNEQFF
TRBV6-5	NA	12	TRBJ1-2	TRBD1	TGTGCCAGCAGTCGCACAGGGGCCGGCTACACCTTC	CASSRTGAGYTF
TRBV14	NA	18	TRBJ2-1	NA	TGTGCCAGCAGCCAAGATAAGCTAGGGGGGCCAACCTCTAATGAGCAGTTCTTC	CASSQDKLGGPTSNEQFF
TRBV12-3/TRBV12-4	NA	11	TRBJ1-1	NA	TGTGCCAGCATTCTCGACGCCCGAGCTTTCTTT	CASILDARAFF
TRBV7-9	NA	16	TRBJ1-1	TRBD1	TGTGCCAGCAGCTTAATGAAAGGGGGCGGTAACACTGAAGCTTTCTTT	CASSLMKGGGNTEAFF
TRBV18	once	12	TRBJ1-2	NA	TGTGCCAGCTCACCAGGGGGTCATGGCTACACCTTC	CASSPGGHGYTF
TRBV5-4	few	15	TRBJ2-1	TRBD2	TGTGCCAGCAGCTTGCCTAGCGGGAGGGGCAATGAGCAGTTCTTC	CASSLPSGRGNEQFF
TRBV19	NA	13	TRBJ1-5	NA	TGTGCCAGTAGCAGGGACGGAGCCAGGGCCCAGCATTTT	CASSRDGARAQHF
TRBV7-2	NA	11	TRBJ1-6	NA	TGTGCCAGCAGCTTAGATTCACCCCTCCACTTT	CASSLDSPLHF